Presented here are 22 T cell receptor beta chains from one specimen sequenced in a study of T cells in Graves' hyperthyroidism and ophthalmopathy (dated by TCRdb to about 2019). Receptors were amplified or captured by multiplex PCR. Sequencer: Illumina HiSeq 2000. Amplification of TCR beta CDR3 regions was carried out from RNA transcripts. The TCR CDR3 was subjected to a first round of RT-PCR using the HTBI primer set and the Qiagen OneStep RT-PCR kit. Using fastp at Q25 and MiXCR, TCRdb reprocessed the public reads and kept productive beta chains. Each CDR3 protein gets just one entry, which takes the most common genes and DNA from the rows behind it. Recorded for this sample are under 650,000 distinct CDR3 sequences; 16% of them occurred a single time. The ten most abundant clones make up around 4% of the sample. The specimen was blood. These receptors were obtained from a woman in her 30s with Graves' hyperthyroidism.

This clonotype has only one observation. The rearrangement joins TRBV6-2 or TRBV6-3 to TRBJ1-6, with 7 bases fitting TRBD1. This CDR3 region has 13 residues. Germline CDR1 and CDR2: MNHEY and SVGEGT. V shed 8 bases, J shed 6 bases, and the junction held 4 bases outside the gene matches. The CDR3 nucleotides are TGTGCCAGCCACAGGGGAGCTAATTCACCCCTCCACTTT. Residues: CASHRGANSPLHF.

This clonotype was counted many times. The chain joins TRBV2 to TRBJ2-1; TRBD1 matches 7 bases. Trimming removed 4 bases from V and 7 bases from J; junction bases left unmatched: 10. CDR1 SNHLY and CDR2 FYNNEI come from the germline V gene. The CDR3 is 15 residues long. The CDR3 region is CASSARGQWRNEQFF. CDR3 bases: TGTGCCAGCAGTGCGAGGGGACAGTGGAGGAATGAGCAGTTCTTC.

This clonotype was found a few times. The CDR3 nucleotides are TGCGCCAGCAGAAGGACAGGGGGCGTGTTCGTTGAGACCCAGTACTTC. It specifies CASRRTGGVFVETQYF. The chain employs TRBV5-1 and TRBJ2-5, with 11 bases that match TRBD1. The V gene end was trimmed by 5 bases and the J gene end by 5 bases; junction bases not matched to a gene: 11. Germline assignment: CDR1 SGHRS and CDR2 YFSETQ. The CDR3 loop spans 16 amino acids.

This clonotype was seen at least ten times. This sequence joins TRBV20-1 and TRBJ2-7; 8 bases align to TRBD2. Unmatched junction bases numbered 12, after V lost 3 bases and J lost 5 bases. Germline-derived CDR1 and CDR2 are DFQATT and SNEGSKA (reference sequence). This CDR3 has 15 residues. The CDR3 DNA sequence: TGCAGTGCTAGCGTTCGGGCCGGGAGGGGGGACGAGCAGTACTTC. It specifies CSASVRAGRGDEQYF.

This clonotype has a count of ten or more. J is TRBJ1-5 and V is TRBV28; 12 nucleotides match TRBD1. The CDR3 has 18 amino acids. V trimming: 8 bases; J trimming: 6 bases; junction bases outside the gene matches: 17. Looked up from germline, CDR1 is MDHEN and CDR2 is SYDVKM. CDR3 coding DNA: TGTGCCAGCGAGGTTGGGGGACAGGGGGCTATCCTCGGTCAGCCCCAGCATTTT. Amino acids: CASEVGGQGAILGQPQHF.

This clonotype was recorded many times. The rearrangement joins TRBV20-1 to TRBJ2-1, with D perhaps matching TRBD1 or TRBD2 (5 bases each). The ends were cut back, 3 bases at V and 0 bases at J, with 15 bases in the middle. This CDR3 region has 16 residues. The germline V gene encodes CDR1 DFQATT and CDR2 SNEGSKA (reference sequence). This chain's CDR3 is CSARGTGIYSYNEQFF. Written as DNA, the CDR3 is TGCAGTGCTAGGGGGACCGGGATCTACTCCTACAATGAGCAGTTCTTC.

In its sample, this clonotype was seen many times. The J gene is TRBJ2-3, the V gene TRBV28; D perhaps matches TRBD1 (6 bases). Germline V gene sequence: CDR1 MDHEN, CDR2 SYDVKM. V was pared by 10 bases and J by 2 bases, with 19 bases between. This CDR3 region has 15 residues. In nucleotides, the CDR3 is TGTGCCACCTCCGCCCCAGACAGGCTCACAGATACGCAGTATTTT. It yields the protein CATSAPDRLTDTQYF.

This clonotype was seen many times. The chain employs TRBV28 and TRBJ2-7; possibly TRBD1 for D (5 bases). V was shortened by 5 bases and J by 0 bases, with 14 bases between the two germline ends. Germline CDR1 is MDHEN and CDR2 is SYDVKM. This CDR3 is built from 15 residues. The CDR3 coding sequence is TGTGCCAGCAGTCATATGGGGCCCACCTCCTACGAGCAGTACTTC. This gives the protein CASSHMGPTSYEQYF. The full variable domain, in which reference TRBV28 and TRBJ2-7 provide the parts outside the CDR3, is DVKVTQSSRYLVKRTGEKVFLECVQDMDHENMFWYRQDPGLGLRLIYFSYDVKMKEKGDIPEGYSVSREKKERFSLILESASTNQTSMYLCASSHMGPTSYEQYFGPGTRLTVT.

This clonotype came up a few times. The chain joins TRBV27 to TRBJ2-1, with a possible D match to TRBD1 (6 bases). V lost 1 base to trimming and J lost 10 bases, with 8 bases between them. The germline CDR1 and CDR2 sequences are MNHEY and SMNVEV (reference sequence). CDR3 length: 12 amino acids. DNA for the CDR3: TGTGCCAGCAGTTTATGGGGGCACGAGCAGTTCTTC. It is translated as CASSLWGHEQFF.

This clonotype was counted a few times. The rearrangement links TRBV3-1 to TRBJ2-2; weak D call: TRBD1 (8 bases). Trimming stripped 4 bases from V and 3 bases from J, with 12 bases between. The CDR3 length is 15 residues. Germline CDR1 and CDR2: LGHDT and YNNKEL (reference sequence). CDR3 region: CASSRTGGDTGELFF. The CDR3 DNA sequence: TGTGCCAGCAGCCGAACAGGGGGGGACACCGGGGAGCTGTTTTTT.

In this sample, this clonotype turned up many times. This rearrangement joins TRBV6-1 to TRBJ1-5; 9 bases fit TRBD1. The ends lost 7 bases at V and 5 bases at J; junction bases unmatched: 9. The CDR3 totals 15 residues. CDR1 and CDR2 from the germline V gene are MNHNS and SASEGT. The CDR3 here is CASMRGQGPHQPQHF. In DNA form, the CDR3 reads TGTGCCAGCATGAGGGGACAGGGCCCTCATCAGCCCCAGCATTTT.

The chain combines TRBV16 with TRBJ2-7, with TRBD2 identical over 7 bases. CDR3 size: 15 residues. From germline, CDR1 is KGHSY and CDR2 FQNENV. V gave up 4 bases and J gave up 5 bases; unmatched junction bases: 11. CDR3 amino acids: CASSPRGGSIDEQYF. DNA for the CDR3: TGTGCCAGCAGCCCTCGGGGCGGGAGTATCGACGAGCAGTACTTC.

This clonotype was observed many times. This chain connects TRBV27 to TRBJ2-2, with D perhaps assigned TRBD1 or TRBD2 (6 bases each). Germline CDR1 MNHEY, CDR2 SMNVEV (reference sequence). The CDR3 totals 15 residues. The germline V and J ends were trimmed by 3 bases and 6 bases, with 14 bases remaining between them. CDR3 in DNA: TGTGCCAGCAGTTTCCCGGGGGCAAAGTCCGGGGAGCTGTTTTTT. Translated, it gives CASSFPGAKSGELFF.

This clonotype is a singleton in its sample. A much bigger clone sits one base away, suggesting this may be a read error. The V and J genes are TRBV11-2 and TRBJ2-7; TRBD2 agrees at 7 bases. CDR3 length equals 15 residues. The germline gives CDR1 SGHAT, CDR2 FQNNGV. The CDR3 nucleotides are TGTGCCAGCAGCCCCTCGGAGCGGGGCCAAGGCGAGCAGCACTTC. This sequence encodes CASSPSERGQGEQHF.

This clonotype was seen many times. CDR3 amino acids: CSASPPVGEHTYNEQFF. The CDR3 DNA reads as TGCAGTGCTAGTCCTCCCGTCGGGGAACACACCTACAATGAGCAGTTCTTC. The genes are TRBV20-1 and TRBJ2-1; tentatively, D is TRBD2 (5 bases). The CDR3 contains 17 residues. In germline, CDR1 is DFQATT, CDR2 SNEGSKA (reference sequence). V dropped 3 bases and J dropped 2 bases, with 20 bases sitting between them.

This clonotype was seen many times. The V gene is TRBV2, the J gene TRBJ1-1; D may be TRBD1 (6 bases). Germline V gene sequence: CDR1 SNHLY, CDR2 FYNNEI. CDR3 length: 13 residues. Between the trimmed V and J ends, which lost 4 bases and 3 bases, there was a span of 9 bases. The CDR3 is CASSGGGHTEAFF. CDR3 nucleotides: TGTGCCAGCAGTGGAGGGGGGCACACTGAAGCTTTCTTT.

The table lists this clonotype with a few counts. The DNA for the CDR3 is TGTGCCAGTAGTATTTCAGATAATCAGCCCCAGCATTTT. Amino acid sequence: CASSISDNQPQHF. V is TRBV19 and J is TRBJ1-5; D unresolved. The V end was cut by 3 bases, the J end by 4 bases, with 7 bases between. This CDR3 region has 13 residues. Germline CDR1 LNHDA, CDR2 SQIVND (reference sequence).

At least ten counts were recorded for this clonotype. The chain is built from TRBV27 and TRBJ2-5, with TRBD2 identical over 12 bases. This CDR3 comprises 17 residues. CDR1 is MNHEY, CDR2 SMNVEV, per germline (reference sequence). Trimming removed 1 base from V and 5 bases from J; junction bases left unmatched: 8. The CDR3 DNA follows: TGTGCCAGCAGTTTATTGGGGACTAGCGGGTCTGGTGAGACCCAGTACTTC. Translated, it gives CASSLLGTSGSGETQYF.

The J gene is TRBJ2-2, the V gene TRBV11-3; tentative D call: TRBD1 (5 bases). The ends were cut back, 4 bases at V and 9 bases at J, with 21 bases in the middle. Germline CDR1 reads SGHNT; CDR2 reads YENEEA. The CDR3 has 16 amino acids. In DNA, the CDR3 is TGTGCCAGCAGCTCCTTCTATGCAGGGTCCATCCGGGAGCTGTTTTTT. Its translation: CASSSFYAGSIRELFF.

The rearrangement uses TRBV25-1 and TRBJ2-1; TRBD2 aligns across 7 bases. The junction had 11 bases not matched to a gene; V was cut back by 8 bases and J by 7 bases. CDR3 length equals 14 residues. CDR1 MGHDK and CDR2 SYGVNS come from the germline V gene. CDR3 DNA: TGTGCCAGCCCATGGGGCGGGAGTCAAAATGAGCAGTTCTTC. It is translated as CASPWGGSQNEQFF. Looking up the rest from reference TRBV25-1 and TRBJ2-1 gives the full variable domain: EADIYQTPRYLVIGTGKKITLECSQTMGHDKMYWYQQDPGMELHLIHYSYGVNSTEKGDLSSESTVSRIRTEHFPLTLESARPSHTSQYLCASPWGGSQNEQFFGPGTRLTVL.

This clonotype was seen many times. The V and J genes are TRBV20-1 and TRBJ2-2; 10 bases match TRBD2. With V trimmed by 3 bases and J by 6 bases, 4 bases remained unmatched. Germline CDR1 reads DFQATT; CDR2 reads SNEGSKA (reference sequence). This CDR3 comprises 14 residues. The CDR3, as DNA: TGCAGTGCTAGTATAGCGGGAGGTCCCGGGGAGCTGTTTTTT. Translation: CSASIAGGPGELFF.

The chain joins TRBV19 to TRBJ2-1; D not certain. Germline CDR1 is LNHDA and CDR2 is SQIVND (reference sequence). The CDR3 has 12 amino acids. V lost 7 bases to trimming and J lost 4 bases, with 8 bases between them. The CDR3 DNA follows: TGTGCCAGTATTGATTTATACAATGAGCAGTTCTTC. It translates to CASIDLYNEQFF.